The 29 T cell receptor beta chains given below trace back to one sample, sequenced in a study of CD8 T cells in Susac syndrome. With random hexamers, reverse transcription was performed on about 0.5 to 1 ug of RNA. MiXCR, applied by TCRdb to the immunoSEQ multiplex PCR reads, yields one record per CDR3 protein. The table shows about 130,000 distinct CDR3 sequences, with about 94% occurring only once. Material: CD8+ T cells from PBMCs. These receptors all come from a human donor with Susac syndrome.

V usage is TRBV9 and J usage is TRBJ1-1; D may be TRBD1 (6 bases). Deletions cut 2 bases from V and 5 bases from J, with 16 bases between. The CDR3 spans 15 residues. Germline values: CDR1 SGDLS, CDR2 YYNGEE. The CDR3 region has the DNA TGTGCCAGCAGCGTTATAGGGGGAGGAGGGACTGAAGCTTTCTTT. This gives the protein CASSVIGGGGTEAFF.

The chain links TRBV7-2 to TRBJ2-5, with D perhaps TRBD1 or TRBD2 (5 bases each). CDR3 length equals 15 residues. Germline assignment: CDR1 SGHTA and CDR2 FQGNSA. The ends were cut back, 5 bases at V and 2 bases at J, with 15 bases in the middle. The CDR3: CASSDTGTLQETQYF. The CDR3 DNA reads as TGTGCCAGCAGCGATACCGGGACCCTTCAAGAGACCCAGTACTTC.

This chain joins TRBV7-8 and TRBJ1-1; 8 nucleotides agree with TRBD1. V lost 5 bases and J lost 1; bases outside the gene matches: 3. In germline, CDR1 is SGHVS, CDR2 FQNEAQ. The CDR3 spans 14 residues. The CDR3 here is CASSRDRGNTEAFF. CDR3 bases: TGTGCCAGCAGCCGAGACAGGGGGAACACTGAAGCTTTCTTT.

The rearrangement links TRBV3-1 to TRBJ1-6; possible D gene TRBD1, 5 bases. Germline values: CDR1 LGHDT, CDR2 YNNKEL (reference sequence). V dropped 2 bases and J dropped 8 bases, with 22 bases sitting between them. The CDR3 is 18 amino acids. In nucleotides, the CDR3 is TGTGCCAGCAGCCAAAGAGGGGCCCCCGGGGCGGAATATTCACCCCTCCACTTT. Protein sequence: CASSQRGAPGAEYSPLHF.

This chain uses TRBV4-2 with TRBJ2-6; D ambiguous. Trimming took 4 bases from V and 0 from J, leaving 7 bases between them. The CDR3 covers 15 residues. CDR1 and CDR2 (germline): LGHNA, YNFKEQ. CDR3 coding DNA: TGTGCCAGCAGCCCCTACGGCTCTGGGGCCAACGTCCTGACTTTC. This codes for CASSPYGSGANVLTF.

The V and J genes are TRBV9 and TRBJ2-1; unclear D gene. Trimming left V 4 bases short and J 8 bases short, with 7 bases between. Germline V gene sequence: CDR1 SGDLS, CDR2 YYNGEE. CDR3 length equals 11 residues. The CDR3 nucleotides are TGTGCCAGCAGCTCCGGTTATGAGCAGTTCTTC. It encodes CASSSGYEQFF.

The V and J genes are TRBV7-9 and TRBJ1-1; a weak D match, TRBD1 (5 bases). The CDR3 contains 13 residues. CDR1 and CDR2 from the germline V gene are SEHNR and FQNEAQ (reference sequence). V was shortened by 4 bases and J by 2 bases, with 8 bases between the two germline ends. The CDR3 region is CASSYGDNTEAFF. The CDR3 DNA sequence: TGTGCCAGCAGCTACGGGGACAACACTGAAGCTTTCTTT.

V is TRBV15 and J is TRBJ2-5; 11 nucleotides match TRBD2. V shed 5 bases and J 4 bases; nucleotides not matched to a gene: 6. Per germline, CDR1 LNHNV and CDR2 YYDKDF (reference sequence). This CDR3 spans 15 amino acids. As DNA, the CDR3 is TGTGCCACCAGCTCGGGGACTAGCGGAGGAGAGACCCAGTACTTC. This codes for CATSSGTSGGETQYF.

The chain has TRBV12-3 or TRBV12-4 and TRBJ2-1; D unclear. The CDR3 is made up of 13 amino acids. The germline V and J ends were trimmed by 4 bases and 4 bases, with 8 bases remaining between them. CDR3 nucleotide sequence: TGTGCCAGCAGTTCGTCACCGTACAATGAGCAGTTCTTC. It is translated as CASSSSPYNEQFF.

This rearrangement joins TRBV6-6 to TRBJ1-1; D is perhaps TRBD1 (6 bases). The germline V and J ends were trimmed by 0 bases and 5 bases, with 16 bases remaining between them. The CDR3 is made up of 16 amino acids. From germline, CDR1 is MNHNY and CDR2 SVGAGI (reference sequence). CDR3 region: CASSYSQGLPRTEAFF. As DNA, the CDR3 is TGTGCCAGCAGTTACTCGCAGGGGTTACCCCGTACTGAAGCTTTCTTT.

Only a few counts were recorded for this clonotype. The chain links TRBV6-2 or TRBV6-3 to TRBJ2-7, with D tentatively TRBD1 (6 bases). V dropped 6 bases and J dropped 3 bases, with 9 bases sitting between them. The CDR3 extends over 12 amino acids. Germline loops: CDR1 MNHEY, CDR2 SVGEGT. The CDR3 DNA follows: TGTGCCAGCAGGCGACAGGACTACGAGCAGTACTTC. Encoded protein: CASRRQDYEQYF.

The chain carries TRBV24-1 and TRBJ2-1; D gene unclear. With 3 bases removed from V and 11 bases from J, the gap between germline ends came to 16 bases. The germline gives CDR1 KGHDR, CDR2 SFDVKD. CDR3 length equals 14 residues. This chain's CDR3 is CATSDLSDRVKQFF. The CDR3 DNA reads TGTGCCACCAGTGATCTGTCGGATCGGGTTAAGCAGTTCTTC.

This rearrangement joins TRBV7-9 to TRBJ2-1, with D possibly TRBD2 on 5 matching bases. Trimming took 5 bases from V and 7 from J, leaving 12 bases between them. Germline loops: CDR1 SEHNR, CDR2 FQNEAQ (reference sequence). The CDR3 covers 13 residues. The CDR3 spells CASSGELLNEQFF. CDR3 nucleotide sequence: TGTGCCAGCAGCGGGGAGTTACTGAATGAGCAGTTCTTC. The full variable domain, in which reference TRBV7-9 and TRBJ2-1 provide the parts outside the CDR3, is DTGVSQNPRHKITKRGQNVTFRCDPISEHNRLYWYRQTLGQGPEFLTYFQNEAQLEKSRLLSDRFSAERPKGSFSTLEIQRTEQGDSAMYLCASSGELLNEQFFGPGTRLTVL.

The rearrangement links TRBV10-3 to TRBJ1-6; D uncertain. The CDR3 consists of 15 residues. V was clipped by 4 bases and J by 9 bases, with 16 bases between them. Germline CDR1 is ENHRY and CDR2 is SYGVKD. The CDR3 DNA reads TGTGCCATCAGTGTGAACAGCGCAGGAGGTTCACCCCTCCACTTT. It encodes CAISVNSAGGSPLHF.

This clonotype occurred once. CDR3 bases: TGTGCCAGCAGTGACTCGACAGGGGACGAGCAGTACTTC. Amino acids: CASSDSTGDEQYF. The genes are TRBV6-4 and TRBJ2-7, with 8 bases matching TRBD1. V lost 0 bases and J lost 5; bases outside the gene matches: 0. CDR3 length: 13 residues. Germline V gene data show CDR1 as MRHNA and CDR2 as SNTAGT.

The genes are TRBV6-1 and TRBJ2-1; 8 bases map to TRBD2. V was pared by 3 bases and J by 4 bases, with 5 bases of the junction left unmatched. The CDR3 is 15 amino acids. Germline-derived CDR1 and CDR2 are MNHNS and SASEGT. The CDR3 loop is CASSDLTGGYNEQFF. The DNA for the CDR3 is TGTGCCAGCAGTGACCTGACGGGGGGGTACAATGAGCAGTTCTTC.

The chain uses TRBV12-3 or TRBV12-4 and TRBJ1-3; no firm D call. The CDR3 covers 14 residues. V was pared by 4 bases and J by 0 bases, with 7 bases between. CDR3 region: CASSWTTSGNTIYF. Here the CDR3 DNA reads TGTGCCAGCAGTTGGACCACCTCTGGAAACACCATATATTTT.

This rearrangement joins TRBV3-1 to TRBJ2-2, with a tentative D call TRBD1 (7 bases). The CDR3 spans 17 residues. Germline CDR1 LGHDT, CDR2 YNNKEL (reference sequence). V lost 3 bases and J 2 bases, leaving 16 bases between the germline ends. The CDR3 is CASSQGGQEINTGELFF. The CDR3 DNA follows: TGTGCCAGCAGCCAGGGAGGACAGGAGATAAACACCGGGGAGCTGTTTTTT.

The chain carries TRBV7-9 and TRBJ2-1; TRBD1 aligns across 11 bases. The CDR3 is 17 residues long. CDR1 is SEHNR, CDR2 FQNEAQ, per germline (reference sequence). J gave up 10 bases and V 1 base, and 12 bases lay outside the gene matches. CDR3 coding DNA: TGTGCCAGCAGCTTAGTGTACCGGGACAGGGGGTATGAGGAGCAGTTCTTC. Protein: CASSLVYRDRGYEEQFF.

The genes are TRBV11-2 and TRBJ2-2, with D possibly being TRBD2 (7 bases). Germline lookup yields CDR1 SGHAT and CDR2 FQNNGV. The CDR3 length is 16 residues. The V end lost 4 bases, the J end lost 5 bases, and 17 bases lay between the germline ends. CDR3 nucleotide sequence: TGTGCCAGCAGCTCGTATCGGGGGGCGGTGACCGGGGAGCTGTTTTTT. This codes for CASSSYRGAVTGELFF.

This chain joins TRBV3-1 and TRBJ2-6; TRBD1 agrees at 8 bases. The germline V gene encodes CDR1 LGHDT and CDR2 YNNKEL (reference sequence). V shed 0 bases, J shed 3 bases, and the junction held 4 bases outside the gene matches. This CDR3 has 17 residues. CDR3 sequence (DNA): TGTGCCAGCAGCCAAGACAGACAGGGGTATGGGGCCAACGTCCTGACTTTC. Residues: CASSQDRQGYGANVLTF.

The rearrangement joins TRBV4-3 to TRBJ2-7; D may be TRBD2 (6 bases). Germline V lookup: CDR1 LGHNA, CDR2 YSLEER. Between the trimmed V and J ends, which lost 0 bases and 7 bases, there was a span of 16 bases. The CDR3 totals 15 residues. CDR3 sequence (DNA): TGCGCCAGCAGCCAAGAGTATCGGGGGTCTAGGGAGCAGTACTTC. It codes for CASSQEYRGSREQYF.

The gene calls are TRBV15 and TRBJ1-2; D call uncertain. The germline V gene encodes CDR1 LNHNV and CDR2 YYDKDF (reference sequence). V was cut by 1 base and J by 2 bases, with 8 bases left in between. The CDR3 is 14 residues long. The CDR3 coding sequence is TGTGCCACCAGCAGAGGCGGTGAGAACTATGGCTACACCTTC. It codes for CATSRGGENYGYTF.

V and J are TRBV7-9 and TRBJ2-7, with D possibly matching TRBD2 (5 bases). The V gene lost 5 bases and the J gene lost 4 bases, with 9 bases spanning the gap. The CDR3 consists of 12 residues. The germline gives CDR1 SEHNR, CDR2 FQNEAQ (reference sequence). CDR3 protein: CASSQGLYEQYF. In DNA, the CDR3 is TGTGCCAGCAGCCAAGGACTGTACGAGCAGTACTTC.

The gene calls are TRBV20-1 and TRBJ2-1; 9 bases align to TRBD1. The germline V gene encodes CDR1 DFQATT and CDR2 SNEGSKA (reference sequence). The CDR3 length is 13 residues. The V and J ends lost 5 bases and 4 bases, in that order; junction bases with no gene match: 3. DNA of the CDR3: TGCAGTGCTTTAGGGACAGGGTACAATGAGCAGTTCTTC. This gives the protein CSALGTGYNEQFF.

The chain has TRBV11-2 and TRBJ2-1; the D call may be TRBD1 or TRBD2 (5 bases each). The ends were cut back, 4 bases at V and 3 bases at J, with 16 bases in the middle. Germline lookup yields CDR1 SGHAT and CDR2 FQNNGV. CDR3 length: 16 residues. The chain's CDR3 is CASSSMRDGVYNEQFF. In DNA form, the CDR3 reads TGTGCCAGCAGCTCAATGAGGGACGGCGTCTACAATGAGCAGTTCTTC.

This clonotype was detected once. The chain links TRBV13 to TRBJ2-7; the D gene could be TRBD1 or TRBD2 (5 bases each). This CDR3 comprises 12 residues. Germline V gene lookup returns CDR1 PRHDT and CDR2 FYEKMQ (reference sequence). The V gene lost 4 bases and the J gene lost 7 bases, with 11 bases spanning the gap. The CDR3 spells CASSSGLREQYF. In nucleotides, the CDR3 is TGTGCCAGCAGCTCGGGGCTCCGGGAGCAGTACTTC.

The CDR3 DNA reads as TGTGCCAGCAGCCAGGGGGACTTCTGGCAAGAGACCCAGTACTTC. Its protein is CASSQGDFWQETQYF. The rearrangement uses TRBV4-2 and TRBJ2-5; D may be TRBD2 (6 bases). Trimming cost V 3 bases and J 2 bases, with 13 bases left between them. This CDR3 has 15 residues. Germline V gene data show CDR1 as LGHNA and CDR2 as YNFKEQ.

J is TRBJ2-1 and V is TRBV20-1; 8 bases map to TRBD2. Per germline, CDR1 DFQATT and CDR2 SNEGSKA (reference sequence). The junction had 4 bases not matched to a gene; V was cut back by 3 bases and J by 6 bases. The CDR3 sequence is 13 residues long. CDR3 in amino acids: CSARMLAGNEQFF. CDR3 DNA: TGCAGTGCTAGGATGCTAGCGGGCAATGAGCAGTTCTTC.